This is a list of T cell receptor beta chains from one sample in a study of blood T cell repertoires in COVID-19. The method was immunoSEQ multiplex PCR; TCRdb's version includes in-frame clones alone and lacks a portion of them. This repertoire shows some 150,000 clones, about 86% found once; its top ten account for roughly 8%. The sequencing sample was made of peripheral blood. Receptors were obtained from a woman in her fifties or sixties with active or convalescent COVID-19. The CDR3 runs from the conserved cysteine through the conserved F or W. D genes are given only for firm matches. Not every row has a clone size; where given, it reads once, few, many or a size class.

V	J	size	D	DNA	CDR3
TRBV3-1/TRBV3-2	TRBJ2-7	.	TRBD2	TGTGCCAGCAGCGAAGGACTAGGGACCTACGAGCAGTACTTC	CASSEGLGTYEQYF
TRBV4-2	TRBJ1-6	.	.	TGTGCCAGCAGCCAGGGGGAGGATTCACCCCTCCACTTT	CASSQGEDSPLHF
TRBV5-6	TRBJ1-1	.	TRBD1	TGTGCCAGCAGCCTGGACAGGGTCGAGACTGAAGCTTTCTTT	CASSLDRVETEAFF
TRBV2	TRBJ2-1	.	.	TGTGCCAGCTGGGGAGATGAGCAGTTCTTC	CASWGDEQFF
TRBV30	TRBJ1-5	once	TRBD1	TGTGCCTGGAACAGGGGGAGGAATCAGCCCCAGCATTTT	CAWNRGRNQPQHF
TRBV7-2	TRBJ1-2	.	.	TGTGCCAGCAGCTTCCGACAGTCTCGAGATGGCTACACCTTC	CASSFRQSRDGYTF
TRBV19	TRBJ1-6	.	.	TGTGCCAGTAGTTCGGACTTTAATTCACCCCTCCACTTT	CASSSDFNSPLHF
TRBV3-1/TRBV3-2	TRBJ2-7	.	TRBD2	TGTGCCAGCAGCCAAGTCAGCTTTGGACTAGCGGGGTTTTACGAGCAGTACTTC	CASSQVSFGLAGFYEQYF
TRBV3-1/TRBV3-2	TRBJ1-1	once	.	TGTGCCAGCAGCCAGCCCGGGGGTGGCACTGAAGCTTTCTTT	CASSQPGGGTEAFF
TRBV27	TRBJ2-7	.	.	TGTGCCAGTCGAACCGGGACATACACCTACGAGCAGTACTTC	CASRTGTYTYEQYF
TRBV30	TRBJ1-2	.	.	TGTGCCTGGAGTGTGGGGGGGGACTATGGCTACACCTTC	CAWSVGGDYGYTF
TRBV3-1/TRBV3-2	TRBJ2-2	.	.	TGTGCCAGCAGCCAAGTCCTCCGGACAGATAACACCGGGGAGCTGTTTTTT	CASSQVLRTDNTGELFF
TRBV3-1/TRBV3-2	TRBJ2-7	.	.	TGTGCCAGCAGCCAAGCAGGCAACTACGAGCAGTACTTC	CASSQAGNYEQYF
TRBV12-5	TRBJ2-3	.	TRBD1	TGTGCTAGTGGTTTACCCAGGACAGGGGTAAGCACAGATACGCAGTATTTT	CASGLPRTGVSTDTQYF
TRBV27	TRBJ2-7	.	TRBD1	TGTGCCAGCAGTTCGGGGGACAGGGACTACGAGCAGTACTTC	CASSSGDRDYEQYF
TRBV5-1	TRBJ2-3	once	.	TGCGCCAGCAGCTTGGTGAGGAACACAGATACGCAGTATTTT	CASSLVRNTDTQYF
TRBV12-3/TRBV12-4	TRBJ1-1	.	.	TGTGCCAGCAGTTTCTCAGGGAAGGGGGAAGCTTTCTTT	CASSFSGKGEAFF
TRBV7-9	TRBJ1-1	.	TRBD1	TGTGCCAGCAGCAAGACCCGGGACAGTGAAGCTTTCTTT	CASSKTRDSEAFF
TRBV7-2	TRBJ2-2	.	.	TGTGCCAGCAGCTTAGCGGTAGCAGACACCGGGGAGCTGTTTTTT	CASSLAVADTGELFF
TRBV27	TRBJ2-7	few	TRBD2	TGTGCCAGCAGTCAGCGATCGGGGGGGACTAGCTCCTACGAGCAGTACTTC	CASSQRSGGTSSYEQYF
TRBV7-2	TRBJ2-2	.	TRBD2	TGTGCCTTCCTGAGCGGGAGGTCGACCGGGGAGCTGTTTTTT	CAFLSGRSTGELFF
TRBV6-5	TRBJ1-1	.	.	TGTGCCAGCAGTTACTCGATAAAAAGCCACACTGAAGCTTTCTTT	CASSYSIKSHTEAFF
TRBV30	TRBJ1-2	.	.	TGTGCCTCATGGACAGCAAGTAACTATGGCTACACCTTC	CASWTASNYGYTF
TRBV27	TRBJ1-1	.	.	TGTGCCAGCAGTTTATCTGGGGGCGCGTCGCCTGAAGCTTTCTTT	CASSLSGGASPEAFF
TRBV29-1	TRBJ2-5	.	TRBD1	TGCAGCGCGAAGGGACAGGTTGAGACCCAGTACTTC	CSAKGQVETQYF
TRBV28	TRBJ1-2	.	.	TGTGCCAGCAGTCTCCTACCACAGGATACAAAGGGCTACACCTTC	CASSLLPQDTKGYTF
TRBV27	TRBJ1-2	.	TRBD1	TGTGCCAGCAGGACAGGGGGAACGGGGTACACCTTC	CASRTGGTGYTF
TRBV6-1	TRBJ2-7	.	.	TGTGCCAGCAGTGAAGCGAGGGACGAGCAGTACTTC	CASSEARDEQYF
TRBV3-1/TRBV3-2	TRBJ1-6	few	.	TGTGCCAGCAGCCGCGGACAAAATAATTCACCCCTCCACTTT	CASSRGQNNSPLHF
TRBV18	TRBJ1-2	.	TRBD1	TGTGCCAGCTCGTTGGACAGGGAATATGGCTACACCTTC	CASSLDREYGYTF
TRBV4-3	TRBJ1-4	.	.	TGCGCCAGCAGCCAAGAGTCGGCGGGAGGGGGTAGTGAAAAACTGTTTTTT	CASSQESAGGGSEKLFF
TRBV24-1	TRBJ1-5	.	.	TGTGCCACCAGTGATCCCGGGTCCAGAGATCAGCCCCAGCATTTT	CATSDPGSRDQPQHF
TRBV28	TRBJ1-1	.	TRBD1	TGTGCCAGCAGTTTAACCGACAGGGTATCGGCTTTCTTT	CASSLTDRVSAFF
TRBV11-3	TRBJ2-1	.	TRBD1	TGTGCCAGCAGCTTAGATACCGGACAGGGCAATGAGCAGTTCTTC	CASSLDTGQGNEQFF
TRBV18	TRBJ1-6	.	.	TGTGCCAGCTCGCCCTCGAGCGCATATAATTCACCCCTCCACTTT	CASSPSSAYNSPLHF
TRBV30	TRBJ1-2	.	.	TGTGCCTGGGTGGGGGAGGATTATGGCTACACCTTC	CAWVGEDYGYTF
TRBV19	TRBJ2-2	.	TRBD1	TGTGCCAGTAGGACAGGGTCTCGCGTGAACACCGGGGAGCTGTTTTTT	CASRTGSRVNTGELFF
TRBV5-4	TRBJ1-2	.	.	TGTGCCAGCAGCTTGTGGGGGGGTAACGGCTACACCTTC	CASSLWGGNGYTF
TRBV3-1/TRBV3-2	TRBJ2-1	.	.	TGTGCCAGCAGCCTACGGGAATCGTCCTACAATGAGCAGTTCTTC	CASSLRESSYNEQFF
TRBV21-1	TRBJ1-1	.	.	TGTGCCAGCAACGGAGACAGGGTGAACACTGAAGCTTTCTTT	CASNGDRVNTEAFF
TRBV13	TRBJ1-4	.	TRBD1	TGTGCCAGCAGCACAGGGACAGGCACCAATGAAAAACTGTTTTTT	CASSTGTGTNEKLFF
TRBV18	TRBJ1-2	.	TRBD1	TGTGCCAGCTCACCATCTCGACAGGGGGGCTATGGCTACACCTTC	CASSPSRQGGYGYTF
TRBV7-2	TRBJ2-3	.	.	TGTGCCAGCAGCTTAGCGGGGGGGGCTTTTAGCACAGATACGCAGTATTTT	CASSLAGGAFSTDTQYF
TRBV24-1	TRBJ1-1	.	.	TGTGCCACCAGTGATAACTCCGGCCGGGGAAGGAACACTGAAGCTTTCTTT	CATSDNSGRGRNTEAFF
TRBV28	TRBJ2-6	.	.	TGTGCCAGCAGAGAGTCGGGGACTGGGGCCAACGTCCTGACTTTC	CASRESGTGANVLTF
TRBV2	TRBJ2-3	.	.	TGTGCCAGCAGTGTCGGTCTCACAGATACGCAGTATTTT	CASSVGLTDTQYF
TRBV19	TRBJ1-4	few	TRBD1	TGTGCCAGTACCTCGGACAGGGGAGGTGAAAAACTGTTTTTT	CASTSDRGGEKLFF
TRBV7-2	TRBJ2-7	.	TRBD1	TGTGCCAGCAGCTCCAGACAGGGTTCCTACGAGCAGTACTTC	CASSSRQGSYEQYF
TRBV12-5	TRBJ2-3	.	.	TGTGCTAGTGGTTTATCGCTAAGCACAGATACGCAGTATTTT	CASGLSLSTDTQYF
TRBV14	TRBJ1-2	.	.	TGTGCCAGCAGCCAAGAGTCTGCAGGGAACTATGGCTACACCTTC	CASSQESAGNYGYTF
TRBV7-9	TRBJ1-5	.	.	TGTGCCAGCAGCTTAGAGCGGGGCGGCGGAGATCAGCCCCAGCATTTT	CASSLERGGGDQPQHF
TRBV9	TRBJ2-3	.	.	TGTGCCAGCAGCACCGGACTAACGAGTGAAGCGTTTCAGTATTTT	CASSTGLTSEAFQYF
TRBV19	TRBJ1-2	.	TRBD1	TGTGCCAGTAGTATTAGGACAGGGCCGGATGGCTACACCTTC	CASSIRTGPDGYTF
TRBV6-1	TRBJ1-1	.	.	TGTGCCAGCAGTGAAGATGTGTACAGATTGAACACTGAAGCTTTCTTT	CASSEDVYRLNTEAFF
TRBV7-9	TRBJ1-2	.	.	TGTGCCAGCAGCTTAACGGCCCCGGGAGACAGAGGTCATTATGGCTACACCTTC	CASSLTAPGDRGHYGYTF
TRBV9	TRBJ2-1	.	.	TGTGCCAGCAGCAGAATCCTATACAATGAGCAGTTCTTC	CASSRILYNEQFF
TRBV7-2	TRBJ2-6	.	.	TGTGCCAGCAAGACTCTGGGGGGAAGCTCTGGGGCCAACGTCCTGACTTTC	CASKTLGGSSGANVLTF